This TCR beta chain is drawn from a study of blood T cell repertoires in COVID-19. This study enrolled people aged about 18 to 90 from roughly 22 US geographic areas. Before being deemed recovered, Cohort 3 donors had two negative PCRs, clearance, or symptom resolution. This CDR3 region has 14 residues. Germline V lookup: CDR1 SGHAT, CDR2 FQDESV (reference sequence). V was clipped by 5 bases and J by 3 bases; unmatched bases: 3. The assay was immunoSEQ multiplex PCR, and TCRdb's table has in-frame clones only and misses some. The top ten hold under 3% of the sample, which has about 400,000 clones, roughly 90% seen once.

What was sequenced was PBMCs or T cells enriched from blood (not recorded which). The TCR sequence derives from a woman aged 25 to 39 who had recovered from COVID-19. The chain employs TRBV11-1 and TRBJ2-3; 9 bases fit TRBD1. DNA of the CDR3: TGTGCCAGCAGCGCGGGACAGGGTACAGATACGCAGTATTTT. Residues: CASSAGQGTDTQYF.